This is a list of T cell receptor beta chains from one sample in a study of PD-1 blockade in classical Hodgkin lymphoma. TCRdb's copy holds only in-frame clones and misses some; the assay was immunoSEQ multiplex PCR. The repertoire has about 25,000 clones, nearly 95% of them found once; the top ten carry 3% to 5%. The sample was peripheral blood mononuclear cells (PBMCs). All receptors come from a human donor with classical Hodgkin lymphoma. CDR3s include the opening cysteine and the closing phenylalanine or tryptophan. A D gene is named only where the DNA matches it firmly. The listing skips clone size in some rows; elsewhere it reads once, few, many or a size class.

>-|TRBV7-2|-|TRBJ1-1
CASSLVAQNTEAFF
TGTGCCAGCAGCTTAGTAGCTCAGAACACTGAAGCTTTCTTT
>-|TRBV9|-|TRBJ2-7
CASSVEGGIGYEQYF
TGTGCCAGCAGCGTAGAAGGAGGTATAGGCTACGAGCAGTACTTC
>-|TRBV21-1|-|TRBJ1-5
CASSKSKGPDNQPQHF
TGTGCCAGCAGCAAATCGAAAGGGCCAGACAATCAGCCCCAGCATTTT
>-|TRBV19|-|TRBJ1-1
CASRGNTEAFF
TGTGCCAGTAGGGGCAACACTGAAGCTTTCTTT
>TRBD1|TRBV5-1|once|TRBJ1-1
CASSPRDRRDTEAFF
TGCGCCAGCAGCCCCCGGGACAGGAGGGACACTGAAGCTTTCTTT
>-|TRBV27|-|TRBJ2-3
CASSSLRTTYTDTQYF
TGTGCCAGCAGTTCTCTGCGAACCACCTACACAGATACGCAGTATTTT
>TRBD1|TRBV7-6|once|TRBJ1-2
CASSLGQGGNYGYTF
TGTGCCAGCAGCCTCGGACAGGGCGGTAACTATGGCTACACCTTC
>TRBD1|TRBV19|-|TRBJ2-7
CASSPTGVSYEQYF
TGTGCCAGTAGCCCCACAGGGGTTAGCTACGAGCAGTACTTC
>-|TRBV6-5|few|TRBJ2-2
CASTTSPNTGELFF
TGTGCCAGCACCACCTCACCGAACACCGGGGAGCTGTTTTTT
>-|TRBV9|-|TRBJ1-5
CASSARGDLNQPQHF
TGTGCCAGCAGCGCCCGGGGGGATCTCAATCAGCCCCAGCATTTT
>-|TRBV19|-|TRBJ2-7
CASSIRGPSYEQYF
TGTGCCAGTAGTATACGCGGGCCTTCCTACGAGCAGTACTTC
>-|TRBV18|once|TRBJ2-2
CASSPLGGMNTGELFF
TGTGCCAGCTCACCCTTAGGGGGAATGAACACCGGGGAGCTGTTTTTT
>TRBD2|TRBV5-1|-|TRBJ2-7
CASSFLAGAYEQYF
TGCGCCAGCAGCTTTCTAGCGGGGGCCTACGAGCAGTACTTC
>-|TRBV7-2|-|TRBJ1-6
CASSLRGLVYLHF
TGTGCCAGCAGCTTACGCGGGCTTGTATACCTCCACTTT
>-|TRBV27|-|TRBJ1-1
CASSLSIGRANTEAFF
TGTGCCAGCAGTTTATCGATAGGCAGGGCGAACACTGAAGCTTTCTTT